What follows describes a single T cell receptor (beta chain). The CDR3 covers 14 residues. Germline loops: CDR1 SGHRS, CDR2 YFSETQ. The V gene lost 4 bases and the J gene lost 4 bases, with 14 bases spanning the gap. The data originate from a study of OX40 agonist ivuxolimab in advanced cancers. Looking at the study overall: An agonistic human IgG2 monoclonal antibody against OX40 (CD134) was given. Patients treated during dose escalation were battling hepatocellular carcinoma, melanoma, renal cell or head and neck cancer.

The assay was immunoSEQ multiplex PCR, and TCRdb's table has in-frame clones only and misses some. The sample has 79,000 or so clones; about 90% are singletons. The sample consisted of CD4+ or CD8+ T cells sorted from blood, taken in a trial of the OX40 agonist ivuxolimab. The rearrangement joins TRBV5-1 to TRBJ1-2; D not certain. This receptor was obtained from an adult with an advanced solid tumor such as melanoma, head and neck, liver or kidney cancer. The CDR3 DNA reads TGCGCCAGCAGCCCAGATAACAGTTTCTATGGCTACACCTTC. Amino acids: CASSPDNSFYGYTF.